The rows below give T cell receptor beta chains drawn from one sample of a study of cytomegalovirus exposure and HLA in healthy donors. Profiling relied on immunoSEQ multiplex PCR, and the TCRdb table lists in-frame clones only, not all of them. This table has around 150,000 clones, 65% to 70% appearing once. Sequenced sample: PBMCs. These receptors were collected from a human donor in good health. The CDR3 runs from the conserved cysteine through the conserved F or W. The D gene is left open where the match is weak. Where a row states a size, it is once, few, many or the class of an expanded clone; other rows omit it.

d_call,j_call,cdr3_length,clone_size,v_call,cdr3_aa,cdr3_nt
-,TRBJ2-1,14,few,TRBV12-5,CASGLDRLVNEQFF,TGTGCTAGTGGTTTGGACCGACTAGTCAATGAGCAGTTCTTC
-,TRBJ2-3,13,few,TRBV28,CASSAQPWDTQYF,TGTGCCAGCAGTGCACAGCCGTGGGATACGCAGTATTTT
-,TRBJ2-5,12,-,TRBV6-5,CASRNRAAAQYF,TGTGCCAGCAGAAACAGGGCTGCGGCCCAGTACTTC
TRBD1,TRBJ1-4,14,once,TRBV10-3,CAIRGDSTVEKLFF,TGTGCCATCAGGGGGGACAGTACGGTTGAAAAACTGTTTTTT
TRBD2,TRBJ2-3,15,-,TRBV2,CASRAGTSISDTQYF,TGTGCCAGCAGGGCCGGGACTAGCATTTCAGATACGCAGTATTTT
-,TRBJ1-6,13,-,TRBV2,CATTGYNNSPLHF,TGTGCCACCACAGGGTACAATAATTCACCCCTCCACTTT
-,TRBJ1-3,17,-,TRBV15,CATSRGGVFYSGNTIYF,TGTGCCACCAGCAGGGGGGGGGTTTTTTACTCTGGAAACACCATATATTTT
TRBD1,TRBJ1-1,15,-,TRBV5-6,CASSFGTVMNTEAFF,TGTGCCAGCAGCTTCGGGACAGTAATGAACACTGAAGCTTTCTTT
TRBD2,TRBJ2-7,15,-,TRBV18,CASSPGERGSYEQYF,TGTGCCAGCTCACCAGGGGAGCGGGGATCCTACGAGCAGTACTTC
-,TRBJ2-1,15,-,TRBV28,CASRESGFKDNEQFF,TGTGCCAGCAGGGAATCGGGTTTCAAGGACAATGAGCAGTTCTTC
TRBD1,TRBJ1-4,15,-,TRBV4-1,CASSKRDRANEKLFF,TGCGCCAGCAGCAAACGGGACAGAGCTAATGAAAAACTGTTTTTT
TRBD2,TRBJ2-1,16,-,TRBV19,CASSIEGGSSYNEQFF,TGTGCCAGTAGTATAGAAGGCGGGAGCTCCTACAATGAGCAGTTCTTC
-,TRBJ1-4,15,-,TRBV19,CASSTGQSTNEKLFF,TGTGCCAGTAGTACCGGACAGTCAACTAATGAAAAACTGTTTTTT
-,TRBJ1-4,16,-,TRBV10-3,CAISESSGSTNEKLFF,TGTGCCATCAGTGAGAGTTCGGGTTCTACTAATGAAAAACTGTTTTTT
-,TRBJ2-7,14,-,TRBV6-6,CASSYELPAYEQYF,TGTGCCAGCAGTTACGAACTGCCGGCCTACGAGCAGTACTTC
TRBD1,TRBJ2-5,13,-,TRBV7-7,CASSGDSQETQYF,TGTGCCAGCAGCGGGGACAGCCAAGAGACCCAGTACTTC
-,TRBJ1-1,15,-,TRBV7-2,CASSALTVMNTEAFF,TGTGCCAGCAGCGCACTAACCGTCATGAACACTGAAGCTTTCTTT
-,TRBJ2-5,15,-,TRBV5-4,CASSLASGSVETQYF,TGTGCCAGCAGCTTGGCCTCGGGTAGCGTTGAGACCCAGTACTTC
-,TRBJ1-1,15,once,TRBV12-2,CASRFSDRPNTEAFF,TGTGCAAGTCGCTTCTCGGACAGGCCGAACACTGAAGCTTTCTTT
TRBD2,TRBJ2-7,14,-,TRBV14,CASSRLAGSYEQYF,TGTGCCAGCAGCCGACTAGCCGGATCCTACGAGCAGTACTTC
-,TRBJ1-5,14,few,TRBV27,CASSLQGSNQPQHF,TGTGCCAGCAGTTTACAGGGTAGCAATCAGCCCCAGCATTTT
-,TRBJ1-5,13,-,TRBV2,CASSVTGNQPQHF,TGTGCCAGCAGTGTAACAGGGAATCAGCCCCAGCATTTT
-,TRBJ2-5,14,-,TRBV19,CASSIDVRKETQYF,TGTGCCAGTAGTATAGATGTCAGGAAAGAGACCCAGTACTTC
-,TRBJ1-4,15,-,TRBV4-3,CASSQGLATNEKLFF,TGCGCCAGCAGCCAGGGACTTGCAACTAATGAAAAACTGTTTTTT
-,TRBJ2-7,12,-,TRBV27,CASRAGAHEQYF,TGTGCCAGCAGGGCGGGGGCCCACGAGCAGTACTTC
-,TRBJ2-5,14,-,TRBV6-1,CASSKTEYQETQYF,TGTGCCAGCAGTAAAACAGAGTACCAAGAGACCCAGTACTTC
TRBD2,TRBJ2-1,14,-,TRBV2,CASMGRTSELKQFF,TGTGCCAGCATGGGTAGGACTAGCGAACTAAAGCAGTTCTTC
-,TRBJ2-2,13,once,TRBV12-5,CASGLDSGGELFF,TGTGCTAGTGGTTTGGACAGCGGCGGGGAGCTGTTTTTT